The rows below give T cell receptor beta chains drawn from one sample of a study of CD8 T cells in ankylosing spondylitis. MiXCR was run by TCRdb on the 5' RACE reads, yielding one entry per CDR3 protein. This table has 85,000 to 100,000 distinct CDR3 sequences, just under 9% appearing once. The sample comprised blood, either unsorted or a sorted T cell fraction (not recorded which). These receptors were obtained from a male donor with ankylosing spondylitis or in good health (not recorded which). Each CDR3 is given with its conserved first and last residue.

TRBV10-3	TRBJ1-1	CAISWTGTDEAFF
TRBV20-1	TRBJ2-3	CSAERGVSTDTQYF
TRBV15	TRBJ2-5	CATSRDRARGETQYF
TRBV5-4	TRBJ1-2	CASSLDPGQDYGYTF
TRBV5-1	TRBJ1-1	CASSPGWVQNTEAFF
TRBV7-8	TRBJ1-3	CASSLRGYLPGNTIYF
TRBV29-1	TRBJ2-1	CSVLSDPYNEQFF
TRBV5-1	TRBJ1-1	CASSLAQGQGMRAFF
TRBV12-3/TRBV12-4	TRBJ1-5	CASSLSSGTALKPQHF
TRBV23-1	TRBJ2-5	CASSQSTFEETQYF
TRBV29-1	TRBJ2-3	CSVEGGSLGTDTQYF
TRBV25-1	TRBJ2-5	CASTGLAFRETQYF
TRBV30	TRBJ1-5	CAWQGTGGNQPQHF
TRBV24-1	TRBJ1-5	CATSEAGQGGQPQHF
TRBV7-2	TRBJ2-7	CASSSPRPGRTYEQYF
TRBV9	TRBJ2-3	CASSVDYHPSGGMADTQYF
TRBV20-1	TRBJ2-1	CSALRHYNNEQFF
TRBV18	TRBJ1-2	CASSGQGAIAYGYTF
TRBV7-9	TRBJ1-1	CASSRDSQNTEAFF
TRBV5-3	TRBJ2-6	CASSDDRVRTGANVLTF
TRBV11-1	TRBJ2-2	CASSPDRGGGNTGELFF
TRBV6-6	TRBJ1-1	CASSYLTGPEAFF
TRBV6-1	TRBJ1-6	CASSRDSPYNSPLHF
TRBV6-1	TRBJ2-7	CASGPRYEQYF
TRBV12-3/TRBV12-4	TRBJ1-4	CASSLGASTGKLFF
TRBV2	TRBJ2-5	CAISLKPRLAGVQETQYF
TRBV15	TRBJ2-2	CATSRDRNTGELFF
TRBV6-1	TRBJ2-1	CASSASGPHEQFF
TRBV20-1	TRBJ1-5	CSATTDGSSNQPQHF
TRBV12-5	TRBJ1-3	CAPAPGNTIYF
TRBV18	TRBJ2-5	CALSDGFGETQYF
TRBV29-1	TRBJ2-3	CSVESAGGYTDTQYF
TRBV4-1	TRBJ2-1	CASSQEGGTSWQFF
TRBV12-3/TRBV12-4	TRBJ1-1	CASSLTGSRREAFF
TRBV15	TRBJ2-1	CATSGGDWTYNEQFF
TRBV6-7	TRBJ2-1	CASLIRVSYNEQFF
TRBV28	TRBJ2-4	CASSLWGDGTDQYF
TRBV20-1	TRBJ1-1	CSARGDKGANTEAFF
TRBV12-3/TRBV12-4	TRBJ2-3	CASSFSDTRYF
TRBV5-1	TRBJ2-7	CASSLSGGGNYEQYF
TRBV30	TRBJ1-1	CAWSVGQLNTEAFF
TRBV27	TRBJ1-6	CASSLGDRERAPLHF
TRBV12-3/TRBV12-4	TRBJ2-3	CASSLGTGITDTQYF
TRBV7-9	TRBJ1-6	CASSGQGNNSPLHF
TRBV14	TRBJ1-1	CASSQARQPNTEAFF
TRBV7-2	TRBJ2-3	CASSLMTTDTQYF
TRBV5-8	TRBJ1-1	CASTQDRGSTEAFF
TRBV6-1	TRBJ2-7	CASRRNREPYEQYF
TRBV12-3/TRBV12-4	TRBJ1-1	CASSLEWSPGQWNTEAFF
TRBV7-3	TRBJ2-6	CASSLGGPSGANVLTF
TRBV7-6	TRBJ2-1	CASSLWGSGSYNEQFF